The clone carrying this T cell receptor beta chain occurred many times. Its antigen is unknown. This sample is drawn from a study of Graves' ophthalmopathy and Graves' hyperthyroidism. Study-level findings and limits: Most expanded clonotypes in thyroid above 0.001 frequency also showed up in blood.

RNA served as the template for amplifying TCR beta CDR3 regions. The first round was an RT-PCR with HTBI primers, and the second round was a multiplex PCR. TCRdb passed the multiplex PCR reads through MiXCR, listing each CDR3 protein once. The profile shows almost 750,000 distinct CDR3 sequences, about 44% of them singletons. Other autoimmune diseases, uncontrolled infections, pregnancy or lactation excluded patients from enrollment. The sample was peripheral blood. The TCR sequence derives from an adult man with Graves' ophthalmopathy.

The CDR3 DNA reads TGTGCCAGCAGTGCCGGGACAGGGGGAGTACACCTCCACTTT. Its translation: CASSAGTGGVHLHF. The gene calls are TRBV2 and TRBJ1-6, with 11 bases lining up with TRBD1. V lost 4 bases to trimming and J lost 15 bases; unmatched junction nucleotides: 8. This CDR3 spans 14 amino acids. Looked up from germline, CDR1 is SNHLY and CDR2 is FYNNEI.